This T cell receptor beta chain stems from a study of blood T cell repertoires in COVID-19. At the level of the study: The samples span acute and convalescent COVID-19 from the United States, Italy and Spain.

The V end was cut by 5 bases, the J end by 0 bases, with 11 bases between. This CDR3 spans 14 amino acids. Looked up from germline, CDR1 is MNHEY and CDR2 is SVGEGT. Measured with immunoSEQ multiplex PCR; TCRdb has only the in-frame clones, and not every one. There are 300,000 or so clones in the sample; 65% to 90% occur only once, and about 4% lies in the top ten. The specimen was PBMCs or T cells enriched from blood (not recorded which). This TCR came from a middle-aged woman with acute COVID-19. The chain uses TRBV6-2 or TRBV6-3 and TRBJ2-7; D possibly corresponds to TRBD2 (5 bases). The CDR3: CASSKSGSSYEQYF. The DNA for the CDR3 is TGTGCCAGCAGTAAGTCGGGAAGCTCCTACGAGCAGTACTTC.